The TCR beta chain described here comes from a study of blood T cell repertoires in COVID-19 (dated by TCRdb to the early 2020s). Looking at the study overall: Collaborator samples came from the United States, Italy and Spain and covered acute and convalescent phases of COVID-19. The material from the prospective study consisted of cDNA or gDNA derived from T cells, B-cell-depleted T cells, or PBMCs. Subjects who had been exposed to COVID-19, were actively infected with it, or had recovered from it provided the deeply sampled blood TCRbeta repertoires that made up the dataset. The repertoires were made available in a free public database intended to serve as a resource for research on the immune response to SARS-CoV-2. Samples were obtained from the ongoing ImmuneRACE study (first 160 participants) and from over 1,000 subjects provided by 6 global collaborators. Nearly every sample came with metadata listing a de-identified subject ID, COVID-19 status, age in years and sex. Where available, HLA class I and class II types were obtained from metadata supplied by the sample provider rather than from assay-based typing. Broad study findings and their caveats: Clinical and demographic metadata were provided uncurated, with the amount varying by source and participant.

V ends up 6 bases short and J 12 bases short, with an unmatched junction base count of 16. CDR1 and CDR2, looked up from the germline V gene, are MNHEY and SVGAGI. The CDR3 starts with the cysteine, ends with the phenylalanine, and has 15 residues. Just the 45-base CDR3 DNA is kept, in frame starting at base 1. Enrolling through a virtual design, the prospective study's participants ranged in age from roughly 18 to 89 years and lived across around 25 United States geographic areas. Cohort assignment in the prospective study relied on participant-reported clinical history from a screening survey and a study questionnaire. Recovered participants in ImmuneRACE Cohort 3 were defined by two consecutive negative NP/OP PCR tests, clearance by a healthcare professional, or resolution of symptoms. Mobile phlebotomists in the prospective study collected whole blood, serum and a nasopharyngeal or oropharyngeal swab from every participant. Participants in the prospective study had the option to provide additional blood draws and questionnaires over an approximately 2-month period. Before DNA extraction, prospective study blood samples were shipped either frozen or at room temperature.

Remarks on this clone: This receptor's antigen is unknown. Base qualities were left out, and no much larger clone turns up one base away.

TCRbeta CDR3 regions were amplified from genomic DNA using the immunoSEQ Assay, a bias-controlled multiplex PCR. The study's processing was this. The number of nucleated cells in each sample was estimated by amplification of reference gene primers within the assay. To quantify the absolute abundance of each unique TCRbeta CDR3 rearrangement, sequence reads were collapsed and filtered. For each sample, productive Simpson clonality was calculated by taking the square root of Simpson's diversity index across productive rearrangements. TCRdb provides this immuneACCESS table in a form limited to in-frame rearrangements. Some clones are lacking; in checked studies, under half of them reflect an unresolved V gene, and why the rest are absent is not known. V and J calls and clone size follow that table, whereas D and trimming were derived from the DNA. The sample table shows some 400,000 clones, and around 87% are seen once. 1.3% of the sample is held by the ten biggest clonotypes.

The receptor's source is a man between 25 and 39 years old who had recovered from COVID-19. Specimen: PBMCs or T cells enriched from blood (not recorded which). The rearranged segments are TRBV6-5 and TRBJ1-1; TRBD1 agrees with 10 junctional bases. The CDR3 sequence is CASSLPYGTGVETFF. The DNA sequence is given as TGTGCCAGCAGCCTCCCGTACGGGACAGGGGTTGAGACTTTCTTT.